The next 30 T cell receptor beta chains were all read from a single sample in a study of blood T cell repertoires in COVID-19. Clones were read by immunoSEQ multiplex PCR, and TCRdb kept only the in-frame ones, dropping some. This sample yields under 200,000 clones, of which 86% are seen a single time; approximately 7% belongs to the top ten. Sequencing was done on a sample of peripheral blood. Every receptor here comes from a man in his fifties with active or convalescent COVID-19.

This chain joins TRBV28 and TRBJ1-1; D is unclear. The germline gives CDR1 MDHEN, CDR2 SYDVKM. CDR3 size: 14 residues. V lost 7 bases, J lost 0 bases, and 12 bases lay in between. Written as DNA, the CDR3 is TGTGCCAGCATGAATAATCCTATGAACACTGAAGCTTTCTTT. This encodes CASMNNPMNTEAFF.

The chain couples TRBV5-4 to TRBJ2-3; D may be TRBD2 (6 bases). V lost 4 bases to trimming and J lost 6 bases, with 27 bases between them. The CDR3 has 18 residues. Germline V gives CDR1 SGHNT, CDR2 YYREEE (reference sequence). The CDR3 spells CASSPGGFGRDRGDTQYF. The DNA for the CDR3 is TGTGCCAGCAGCCCCGGAGGATTCGGACGGGATCGGGGGGATACGCAGTATTTT.

V usage is TRBV6-5 and J usage is TRBJ1-6; 7 bases fit TRBD1. This CDR3 spans 14 amino acids. V dropped 7 bases and J dropped 7; count of bases not matched to a gene: 7. Germline CDR1 and CDR2: MNHEY and SVGAGI. CDR3 nucleotides: TGTGCCAGCAAAACGACAGGGTTGAATTCACCCCTCCACTTT. Its protein is CASKTTGLNSPLHF.

The chain couples TRBV18 to TRBJ2-2; possible D gene TRBD1, 6 bases. Trimming shortened V by 3 bases and J by 4 bases, and 9 bases separated the two germline ends. Germline CDR1 and CDR2: KGHSH and LQKENI. The CDR3 loop spans 14 amino acids. For the CDR3, the DNA is TGTGCCAGCTCACCCAACAGGGCCACCGGGGAGCTGTTTTTT. Protein: CASSPNRATGELFF.

A single count supports this clone. This chain uses TRBV7-2 with TRBJ2-3; D possibly corresponds to TRBD1 (6 bases). Germline V gives CDR1 SGHTA, CDR2 FQGNSA. V lost 0 bases and J 8 bases, leaving 18 bases between the germline ends. CDR3 size: 16 residues. The CDR3, as DNA: TGTGCCAGCAGCTTAGCGAGCCAGGGGCAGGCTGGTACGCAGTATTTT. Its translation is CASSLASQGQAGTQYF.

The chain is built from TRBV6-5 and TRBJ2-7; D remains ambiguous. The V end was cut by 0 bases, the J end by 4 bases, with 10 bases between. Germline V gene data show CDR1 as MNHEY and CDR2 as SVGAGI. CDR3 length: 14 amino acids. The CDR3 here is CASSYSGTSYEQYF. The CDR3 DNA reads TGTGCCAGCAGTTACTCGGGCACCTCATACGAGCAGTACTTC.

The chain is built from TRBV2 and TRBJ1-4, with TRBD1 identical over 7 bases. Germline CDR1 SNHLY, CDR2 FYNNEI. The CDR3 extends over 17 amino acids. V lost 1 base, J lost 7 bases, and 12 bases stayed unmatched. The CDR3 bases are TGTGCCAGCAGTGAAGGAGGGAAACCAGGGGGTCTTGAAAAACTGTTTTTT. It translates to CASSEGGKPGGLEKLFF.

The chain combines TRBV18 with TRBJ2-4, with TRBD2 identical over 14 bases. Losses at the gene ends were 0 bases for V and 0 bases for J; bases not matched to a gene: 16. Germline V gene lookup returns CDR1 KGHSH and CDR2 LQKENI. This CDR3 contains 23 residues. The DNA for the CDR3 is TGTGCCAGCTCACCACCCGCAGGGAGCTCCGGGACTAGCGGGAGACGAGCCAAAAACATTCAGTACTTC. Translation: CASSPPAGSSGTSGRRAKNIQYF.

The V call is TRBV7-2, the J call TRBJ2-3; 9 nucleotides align to TRBD1. The J segment lost 5 bases and the V segment lost 5 bases, leaving 8 bases of the junction unmatched. The CDR3 totals 15 residues. Germline V gives CDR1 SGHTA, CDR2 FQGNSA. CDR3 loop: CASSRLGQGLDTQYF. The CDR3 DNA reads as TGTGCCAGCAGCCGGCTCGGACAGGGGTTAGATACGCAGTATTTT.

The CDR3 region is CASSQVAAAGTGELFF. For the CDR3, the DNA is TGTGCCAGCAGCCAAGTTGCAGCGGCCGGCACCGGGGAGCTGTTTTTT. The chain has TRBV3-1 (or the pseudogene TRBV3-2) and TRBJ2-2, with D tentatively TRBD2 (5 bases). The germline V gene encodes CDR1 LGHDT and CDR2 YNNKEL (reference sequence). V was shortened by 1 base and J by 4 bases, with 13 bases between the two germline ends. The CDR3 covers 16 residues.

V gene TRBV23-1 combines with J gene TRBJ1-4, with TRBD1 as a possible D gene (5 bases). TRBV23-1 is recorded as an ORF, its role being uncertain. The CDR3 totals 16 residues. The V and J ends lost 8 bases and 3 bases respectively, with 19 bases between them. Here the CDR3 reads CASLRRGRGPNEKLFF. The CDR3 DNA reads TGCGCCAGCCTCAGGAGGGGAAGAGGCCCTAATGAAAAACTGTTTTTT.

The chain is built from TRBV19 and TRBJ1-1; perhaps TRBD1 as D (6 bases). Trimming stripped 6 bases from V and 3 bases from J, with 14 bases between. Looked up from germline, CDR1 is LNHDA and CDR2 is SQIVND (reference sequence). The CDR3 runs to 14 residues. DNA of the CDR3: TGTGCCAGTAGACGACAGGACAGAGACACTGAAGCTTTCTTT. This encodes CASRRQDRDTEAFF.

This clone has a handful of counts. The rearrangement uses TRBV5-1 and TRBJ2-7, with 7 bases fitting TRBD1. CDR3 length: 14 amino acids. Per the germline V gene, CDR1 is SGHRS and CDR2 is YFSETQ. The trim removed 1 base at V and 7 bases at J, leaving 8 bases unmatched. CDR3 loop: CASSLSQGVGEQYF. Written as DNA, the CDR3 is TGCGCCAGCAGCTTGAGTCAGGGGGTTGGTGAGCAGTACTTC.

J is TRBJ1-4 and V is TRBV7-2; the D is unclear. Per the germline V gene, CDR1 is SGHTA and CDR2 is FQGNSA. CDR3 length equals 15 residues. The V end lost 4 bases, the J end lost 4 bases, and 13 bases lay between the germline ends. CDR3 loop: CASSSYAEDNEKLFF. CDR3 nucleotide sequence: TGTGCCAGCAGCTCTTATGCAGAAGATAATGAAAAACTGTTTTTT.

The rearrangement links TRBV15 to TRBJ2-7, with 9 bases lining up with TRBD2. This CDR3 region has 14 residues. V lost 4 bases to trimming and J lost 2 bases; unmatched junction nucleotides: 3. Germline CDR1 reads LNHNV; CDR2 reads YYDKDF (reference sequence). CDR3: CATSKRLAAYEQYF. In DNA form, the CDR3 reads TGTGCCACCAGCAAACGACTAGCGGCCTACGAGCAGTACTTC.

This clone was recorded only once. This chain joins TRBV14 and TRBJ1-2; the D gene is possibly TRBD1 (5 bases). V was trimmed by 3 bases and J by 3 bases, leaving 17 bases between them. This CDR3 region has 16 residues. CDR1 and CDR2 (germline): SGHDN, FVKESK. This CDR3 reads CASSHLPARGDYGYTF. The CDR3 nucleotides read TGTGCCAGCAGCCATCTCCCGGCCCGGGGGGACTATGGCTACACCTTC.

The table lists this clone with a count of one. The V call is TRBV7-2, the J call TRBJ2-5; 10 positions match TRBD1. This CDR3 comprises 15 residues. V gave up 4 bases and J gave up 5 bases; unmatched junction bases: 7. Germline V gene sequence: CDR1 SGHTA, CDR2 FQGNSA. The CDR3 DNA sequence: TGTGCCAGCAGCTCTTCGGGACAGGGGTTCGAGACCCAGTACTTC. The encoded protein is CASSSSGQGFETQYF.

V is TRBV10-3 and J is TRBJ2-1; TRBD1 matches at 12 bases. The CDR3 consists of 14 residues. V lost 11 bases and J lost 8; bases outside the gene matches: 10. Per the germline V gene, CDR1 is ENHRY and CDR2 is SYGVKD. The CDR3 DNA reads as TGTGCCTCCCAACCGGGACAGGGGGCGTATGAGCAGTTCTTC. This translates into CASQPGQGAYEQFF.

This clone turned up a few times. J is TRBJ2-7 and V is TRBV4-2; 7 bases fit TRBD1. This CDR3 region has 19 residues. The germline V gene has CDR1 LGHNA and CDR2 YNFKEQ. Trimming removed 0 bases from V and 0 bases from J; junction bases left unmatched: 14. CDR3 bases: TGTGCCAGCAGCCAAGAAGGGGGCCCCAGAATGTCCATCTCCTACGAGCAGTACTTC. This gives the protein CASSQEGGPRMSISYEQYF.

The V gene is TRBV12-3 or TRBV12-4, the J gene TRBJ2-7, with unresolved D. The CDR3 covers 12 residues. V lost 3 bases and J 3 bases, leaving 6 bases between the germline ends. This CDR3 is CASSFGFYEQYF. In DNA form, the CDR3 reads TGTGCCAGCAGTTTCGGGTTCTACGAGCAGTACTTC.

The rearrangement joins TRBV4-3 to TRBJ2-2; 11 positions match TRBD2. V lost 4 bases, J lost 0 bases, and 7 bases stayed unmatched. Germline V lookup: CDR1 LGHNA, CDR2 YSLEER. The CDR3 extends over 18 amino acids. CDR3 sequence reads: CASSLILAGGANTGELFF. In DNA form, the CDR3 reads TGCGCCAGCAGCCTGATCCTAGCGGGGGGCGCGAACACCGGGGAGCTGTTTTTT.

CDR3 loop: CASTGGGFDQPQHF. For the CDR3, the DNA is TGTGCCAGCACCGGGGGGGGGTTCGATCAGCCCCAGCATTTT. The V gene is TRBV6-6, the J gene TRBJ1-5; D possibly corresponds to TRBD1 (5 bases). Germline loops: CDR1 MNHNY, CDR2 SVGAGI (reference sequence). The CDR3 is made up of 14 amino acids. The ends were cut back, 7 bases at V and 5 bases at J, with 15 bases in the middle.

The chain uses TRBV9 and TRBJ2-5; TRBD2 is a possible D gene (5 bases). The ends were cut back, 0 bases at V and 5 bases at J, with 20 bases in the middle. CDR1 and CDR2 from the germline V gene are SGDLS and YYNGEE. The CDR3 length is 17 residues. The CDR3 reads CASSVVPEGGIAETQYF. The CDR3 DNA reads as TGTGCCAGCAGCGTAGTCCCCGAAGGAGGTATAGCGGAGACCCAGTACTTC.

This clone was recorded only once. The genes are TRBV15 and TRBJ1-5, with D perhaps TRBD1 (5 bases). Trimming took 0 bases from V and 7 from J, leaving 13 bases between them. There are 15 residues in the CDR3. CDR1 and CDR2 from the germline V gene are LNHNV and YYDKDF (reference sequence). In DNA form, the CDR3 reads TGTGCCACCAGCAGAGATAGGGGAAAGGAACAGCCCCAGCATTTT. Translating it yields CATSRDRGKEQPQHF.

The CDR3 nucleotides read TGCAGTGCTAGTTTTGTTAGCTCCTCCTACGAGCAGTACTTC. Protein sequence: CSASFVSSSYEQYF. This sequence joins TRBV20-1 and TRBJ2-7; D gene unclear. The CDR3 runs to 14 residues. Trimming took 3 bases from V and 0 from J, leaving 12 bases between them. The germline gives CDR1 DFQATT, CDR2 SNEGSKA (reference sequence).

As DNA, the CDR3 is TGTGCCAGCAGCGAGGGAGAGCGGTGGGGGCAGCAGTACTTC. As protein: CASSEGERWGQQYF. The chain joins TRBV9 to TRBJ2-7, with a tentative D call TRBD1 (6 bases). The V end lost 3 bases, the J end lost 8 bases, and 18 bases lay between the germline ends. The CDR3 length is 14 residues. Germline V gives CDR1 SGDLS, CDR2 YYNGEE.

The chain uses TRBV28 and TRBJ1-2; possibly TRBD1 for D (5 bases). The CDR3 sequence is 14 residues long. Germline V gene lookup returns CDR1 MDHEN and CDR2 SYDVKM. V shed 3 bases and J shed 4 bases, with 12 bases lying between them. This chain's CDR3 is CASSLTGDSYGYTF. CDR3 coding DNA: TGTGCCAGCAGTTTGACGGGGGATAGCTATGGCTACACCTTC.

The V and J genes are TRBV5-8 and TRBJ1-1; D perhaps matches TRBD1 (6 bases). Germline V gene lookup returns CDR1 SGHTS and CDR2 YDEGEE. The V and J ends lost 6 bases and 1 base respectively, with 16 bases between them. The CDR3 consists of 15 residues. The CDR3 sequence is CASTPLKTGNTEAFF. For the CDR3, the DNA is TGTGCCAGCACCCCGCTGAAGACAGGGAACACTGAAGCTTTCTTT.

The chain links TRBV12-3 or TRBV12-4 to TRBJ2-7, with a weak D call TRBD1 (6 bases). V was trimmed by 5 bases and J by 4 bases, leaving 12 bases between them. The CDR3 consists of 13 residues. The CDR3 here is CASSRRRGYEQYF. CDR3 nucleotides: TGTGCCAGCAGTCGCCGCAGGGGATACGAGCAGTACTTC.

The rearrangement joins TRBV6-5 to TRBJ1-1; weak D call: TRBD1 (6 bases). The CDR3 is 13 amino acids. Trimming took off 7 bases at V and 5 bases at J, with 14 bases between the two ends. The germline V gene has CDR1 MNHEY and CDR2 SVGAGI. Written as DNA, the CDR3 is TGTGCCAGCACTCAGGGGCCCGGGACTGAAGCTTTCTTT. Protein product: CASTQGPGTEAFF.